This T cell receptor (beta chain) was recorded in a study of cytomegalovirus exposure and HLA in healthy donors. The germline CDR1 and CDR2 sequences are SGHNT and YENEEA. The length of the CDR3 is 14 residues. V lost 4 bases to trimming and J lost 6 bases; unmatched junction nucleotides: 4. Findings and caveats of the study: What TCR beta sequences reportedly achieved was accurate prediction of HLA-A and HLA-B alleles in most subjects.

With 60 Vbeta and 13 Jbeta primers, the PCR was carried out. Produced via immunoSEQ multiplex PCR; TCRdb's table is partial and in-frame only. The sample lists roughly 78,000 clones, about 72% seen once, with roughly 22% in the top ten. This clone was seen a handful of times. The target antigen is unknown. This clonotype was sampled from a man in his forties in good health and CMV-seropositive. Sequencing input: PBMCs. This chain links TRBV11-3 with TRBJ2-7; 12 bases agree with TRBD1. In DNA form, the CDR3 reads TGTGCCAGCAGCTCGGGGACAGGGGGCCTCGAGCAGTACTTC. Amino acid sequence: CASSSGTGGLEQYF.